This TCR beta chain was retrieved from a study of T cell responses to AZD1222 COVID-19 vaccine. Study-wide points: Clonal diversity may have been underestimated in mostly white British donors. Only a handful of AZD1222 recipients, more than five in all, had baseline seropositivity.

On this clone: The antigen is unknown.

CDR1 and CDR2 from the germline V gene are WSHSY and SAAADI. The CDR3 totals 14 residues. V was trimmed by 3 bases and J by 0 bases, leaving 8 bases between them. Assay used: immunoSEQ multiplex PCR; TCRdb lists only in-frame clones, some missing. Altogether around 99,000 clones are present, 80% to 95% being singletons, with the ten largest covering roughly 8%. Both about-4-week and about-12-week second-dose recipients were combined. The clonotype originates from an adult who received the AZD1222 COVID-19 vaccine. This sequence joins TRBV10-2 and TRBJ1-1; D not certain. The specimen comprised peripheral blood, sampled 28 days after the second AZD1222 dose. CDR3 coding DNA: TGCGCCAGCAGTGATAGGTGGATGAACACTGAAGCTTTCTTT. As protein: CASSDRWMNTEAFF.